The 5 T cell receptor beta chains below all came from one sample that was sequenced in a study of OX40 agonist ivuxolimab in advanced cancers. The protocol was immunoSEQ multiplex PCR, while the TCRdb copy is restricted to in-frame clones and leaves out a portion. Of about 99,000 clones listed, more than 85% are singletons. Sequenced material: CD4+ or CD8+ T cells sorted from blood, taken in a trial of the OX40 agonist ivuxolimab. The source is an adult with an advanced solid tumor such as melanoma, head and neck, liver or kidney cancer.

Here the CDR3 DNA reads TGTGCCATCAGTGAGTTGGGGGGTGATAGCACTGAAGCTTTCTTT. As protein: CAISELGGDSTEAFF. This chain uses TRBV10-3 with TRBJ1-1; D is perhaps TRBD1 (5 bases). Germline lookup yields CDR1 ENHRY and CDR2 SYGVKD. V was clipped by 1 base and J by 4 bases, with 13 bases between them. The CDR3 is made up of 15 amino acids.

V gene TRBV11-2 combines with J gene TRBJ1-1; unclear D gene. Germline V gene sequence: CDR1 SGHAT, CDR2 FQNNGV. V lost 5 bases, J lost 0 bases, and 16 bases lay in between. The CDR3 is made up of 16 amino acids. The DNA of the CDR3 is TGTGCCAGCAGCCTCATCTCCGGGAGGGTGAACACTGAAGCTTTCTTT. Translation gives CASSLISGRVNTEAFF.

The V gene is TRBV7-9, the J gene TRBJ2-3; TRBD2 might be the D (6 bases). Germline CDR1 SEHNR, CDR2 FQNEAQ (reference sequence). CDR3 size: 15 residues. V was trimmed by 3 bases and J by 1 base, leaving 11 bases between them. The CDR3, as DNA: TGTGCCAGCAGCTTTCGGGAGCCCCGCACAGATACGCAGTATTTT. It is translated as CASSFREPRTDTQYF.

J is TRBJ2-2 and V is TRBV5-4, with TRBD2 matching over 11 bases. In germline, CDR1 is SGHNT, CDR2 YYREEE (reference sequence). V was clipped by 4 bases and J by 4 bases; unmatched bases: 12. This CDR3 has 18 residues. The CDR3 coding sequence is TGTGCCAGCAGCCAAGACACTAGCGGGGGATCCTTCACCGGGGAGCTGTTTTTT. Amino acid sequence: CASSQDTSGGSFTGELFF. The variable domain in full, with the rest retrieved from reference TRBV5-4 and TRBJ2-2, is ETGVTQSPTHLIKTRGQQVTLRCSSQSGHNTVSWYQQALGQGPQFIFQYYREEENGRGNFPPRFSGLQFPNYSSELNVNALELDDSALYLCASSQDTSGGSFTGELFFGEGSRLTVL.

V gene TRBV11-1 combines with J gene TRBJ2-1, with 11 bases fitting TRBD2. The length of the CDR3 is 15 residues. After removal of 4 bases from V and 7 bases from J, the junction contained 6 bases not matched to a gene. CDR1 is SGHAT, CDR2 FQDESV, per germline (reference sequence). CDR3 region: CASSSGGLAVNEQFF. CDR3 DNA: TGTGCCAGCAGCTCTGGGGGACTAGCGGTTAATGAGCAGTTCTTC.